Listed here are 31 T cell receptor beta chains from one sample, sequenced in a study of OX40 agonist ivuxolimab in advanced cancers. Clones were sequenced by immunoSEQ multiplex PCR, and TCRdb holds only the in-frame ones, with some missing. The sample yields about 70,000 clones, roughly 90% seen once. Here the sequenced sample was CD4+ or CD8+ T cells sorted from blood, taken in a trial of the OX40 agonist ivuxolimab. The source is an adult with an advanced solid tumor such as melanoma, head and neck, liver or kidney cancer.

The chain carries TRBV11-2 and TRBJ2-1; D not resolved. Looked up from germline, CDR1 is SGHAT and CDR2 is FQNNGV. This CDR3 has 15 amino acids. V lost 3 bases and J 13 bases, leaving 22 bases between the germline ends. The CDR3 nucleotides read TGTGCCAGCAGCTTGGTCGACCTCGGCGGACCCACTCAGTTCTTC. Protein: CASSLVDLGGPTQFF.

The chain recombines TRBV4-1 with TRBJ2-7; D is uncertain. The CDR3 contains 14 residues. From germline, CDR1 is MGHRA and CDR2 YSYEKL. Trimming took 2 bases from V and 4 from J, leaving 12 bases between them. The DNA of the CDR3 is TGCGCCAGCAGCCAAATTGTAATAGAGTACGAGCAGTACTTC. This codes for CASSQIVIEYEQYF.

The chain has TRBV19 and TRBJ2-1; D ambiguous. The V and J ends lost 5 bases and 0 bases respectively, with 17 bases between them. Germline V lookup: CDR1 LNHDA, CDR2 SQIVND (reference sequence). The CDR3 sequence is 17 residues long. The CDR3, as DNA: TGTGCCAGTAGTCCCTCAAGTGGGTTCGACTCCTACAATGAGCAGTTCTTC. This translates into CASSPSSGFDSYNEQFF.

This chain's CDR3 is CASSPSGGTDTQYF. In nucleotides, the CDR3 is TGCGCCAGCAGCCCTAGCGGGGGCACAGATACGCAGTATTTT. J is TRBJ2-3 and V is TRBV5-1, with TRBD2 matching over 9 bases. Trimming at V came to 4 bases and at J to 1 base, leaving 1 base not matched to a gene. CDR1 is SGHRS, CDR2 YFSETQ, per germline. The CDR3 sequence is 14 residues long.

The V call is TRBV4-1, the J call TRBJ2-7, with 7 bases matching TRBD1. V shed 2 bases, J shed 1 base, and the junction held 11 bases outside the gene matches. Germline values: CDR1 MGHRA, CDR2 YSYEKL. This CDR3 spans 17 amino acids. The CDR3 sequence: CASSQLRPGQFSYEQYF. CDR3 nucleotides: TGCGCCAGCAGCCAACTAAGACCGGGACAGTTTTCCTACGAGCAGTACTTC.

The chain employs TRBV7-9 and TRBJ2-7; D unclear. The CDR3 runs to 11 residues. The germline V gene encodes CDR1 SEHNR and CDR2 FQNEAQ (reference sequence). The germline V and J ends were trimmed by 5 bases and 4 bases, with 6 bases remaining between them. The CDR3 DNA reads TGTGCCAGCAGCATAGATTACGAGCAGTACTTC. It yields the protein CASSIDYEQYF.

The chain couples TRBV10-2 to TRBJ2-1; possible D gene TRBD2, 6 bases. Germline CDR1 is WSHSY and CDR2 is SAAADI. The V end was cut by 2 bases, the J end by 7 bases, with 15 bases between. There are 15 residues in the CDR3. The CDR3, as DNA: TGCGCCAGCAGTGAGATTGGAGGGTCCGGGAATGAGCAGTTCTTC. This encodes CASSEIGGSGNEQFF.

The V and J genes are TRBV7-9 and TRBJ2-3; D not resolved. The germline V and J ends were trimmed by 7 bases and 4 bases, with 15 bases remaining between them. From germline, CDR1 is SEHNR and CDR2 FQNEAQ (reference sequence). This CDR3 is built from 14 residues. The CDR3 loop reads CASTPPGYSDTQYF. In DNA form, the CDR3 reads TGTGCCAGCACCCCCCCCGGCTACTCAGATACGCAGTATTTT.

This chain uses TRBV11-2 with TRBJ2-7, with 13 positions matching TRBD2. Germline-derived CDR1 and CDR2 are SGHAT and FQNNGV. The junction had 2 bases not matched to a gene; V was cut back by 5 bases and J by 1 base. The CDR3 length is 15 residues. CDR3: CASSPGLAGSYEQYF. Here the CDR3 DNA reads TGTGCCAGCAGCCCGGGACTAGCGGGGTCCTACGAGCAGTACTTC.

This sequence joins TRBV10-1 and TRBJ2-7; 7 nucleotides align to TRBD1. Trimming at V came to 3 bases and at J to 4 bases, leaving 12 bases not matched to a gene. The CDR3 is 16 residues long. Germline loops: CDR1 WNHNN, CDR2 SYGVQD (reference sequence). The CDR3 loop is CASSEIAGTEGYEQYF. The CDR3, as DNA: TGCGCCAGCAGTGAAATTGCAGGGACAGAGGGGTACGAGCAGTACTTC.

The CDR3: CASSQVSRATEAFF. The CDR3 nucleotides are TGCGCCAGCAGCCAAGTTTCCAGGGCCACTGAAGCTTTCTTT. The J gene is TRBJ1-1, the V gene TRBV4-1, with D perhaps TRBD1 (5 bases). Trimming left V 1 base short and J 4 bases short, with 10 bases between. The CDR3 is 14 residues long. The germline V gene has CDR1 MGHRA and CDR2 YSYEKL.

The CDR3 sequence: CASSLSGGVGYTF. CDR3 nucleotide sequence: TGTGCCAGCAGTTTATCGGGGGGCGTTGGCTACACCTTC. This chain links TRBV27 with TRBJ1-2, with D possibly matching TRBD1 (6 bases). V lost 0 bases, J lost 7 bases, and 9 bases lay in between. CDR1 is MNHEY and CDR2 is SMNVEV in the germline V gene (reference sequence). The CDR3 spans 13 residues.

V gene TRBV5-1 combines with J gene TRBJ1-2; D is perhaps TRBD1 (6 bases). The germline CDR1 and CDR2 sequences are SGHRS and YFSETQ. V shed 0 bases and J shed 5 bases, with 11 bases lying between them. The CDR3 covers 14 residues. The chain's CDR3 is CASSLGWQGYGYTF. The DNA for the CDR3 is TGCGCCAGCAGCTTGGGTTGGCAGGGGTATGGCTACACCTTC.

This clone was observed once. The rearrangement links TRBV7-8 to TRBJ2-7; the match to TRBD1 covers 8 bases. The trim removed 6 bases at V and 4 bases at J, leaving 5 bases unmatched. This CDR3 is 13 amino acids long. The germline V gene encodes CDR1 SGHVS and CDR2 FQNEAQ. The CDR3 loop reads CASRQGGTYEQYF. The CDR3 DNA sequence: TGTGCCAGCAGACAGGGGGGCACGTACGAGCAGTACTTC.

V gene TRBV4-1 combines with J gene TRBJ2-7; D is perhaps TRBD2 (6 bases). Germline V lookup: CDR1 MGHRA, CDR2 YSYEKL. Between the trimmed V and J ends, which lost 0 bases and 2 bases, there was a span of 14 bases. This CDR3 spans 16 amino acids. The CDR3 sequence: CASSQEWGVVAYEQYF. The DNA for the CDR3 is TGCGCCAGCAGCCAAGAATGGGGGGTGGTTGCCTACGAGCAGTACTTC.

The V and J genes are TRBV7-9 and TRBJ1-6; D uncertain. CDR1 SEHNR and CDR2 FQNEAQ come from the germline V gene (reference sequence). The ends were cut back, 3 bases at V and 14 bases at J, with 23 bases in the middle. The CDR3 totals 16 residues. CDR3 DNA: TGTGCCAGCAGCTTGGATCGGACTGTGCTAAGTGTATCCCTCCACTTT. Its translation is CASSLDRTVLSVSLHF.

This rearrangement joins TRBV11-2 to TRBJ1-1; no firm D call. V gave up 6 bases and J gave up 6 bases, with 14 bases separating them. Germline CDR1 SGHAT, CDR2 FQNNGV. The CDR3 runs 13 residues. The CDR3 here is CASRTLTQAEAFF. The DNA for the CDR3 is TGTGCCAGCAGGACGCTCACCCAGGCTGAAGCTTTCTTT.

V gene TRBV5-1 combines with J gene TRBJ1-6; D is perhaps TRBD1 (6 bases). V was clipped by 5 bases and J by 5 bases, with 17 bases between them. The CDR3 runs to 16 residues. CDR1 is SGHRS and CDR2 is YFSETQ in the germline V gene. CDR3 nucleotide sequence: TGCGCCAGCAGTTTACCGGGACACCTTAATAATTCACCCCTCCACTTT. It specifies CASSLPGHLNNSPLHF.

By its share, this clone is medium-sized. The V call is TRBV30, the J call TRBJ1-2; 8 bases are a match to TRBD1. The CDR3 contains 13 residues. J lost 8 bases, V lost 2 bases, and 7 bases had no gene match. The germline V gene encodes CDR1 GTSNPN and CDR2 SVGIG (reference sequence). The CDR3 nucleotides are TGTGCCTGGAGTCCCGGACAGGGATCAGGCTACACCTTC. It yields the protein CAWSPGQGSGYTF. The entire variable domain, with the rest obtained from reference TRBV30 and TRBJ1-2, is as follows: SQTIHQWPATLVQPVGSPLSLECTVEGTSNPNLYWYRQAAGRGLQLLFYSVGIGQISSEVPQNLSASRPQDRQFILSSKKLLLSDSGFYLCAWSPGQGSGYTFGSGTRLTVV.

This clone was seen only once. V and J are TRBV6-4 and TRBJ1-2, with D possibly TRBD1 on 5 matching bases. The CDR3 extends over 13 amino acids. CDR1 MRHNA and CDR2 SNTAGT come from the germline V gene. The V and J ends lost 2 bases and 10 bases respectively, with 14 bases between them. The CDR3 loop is CASSDGRDQDYTF. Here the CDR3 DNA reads TGTGCCAGCAGTGACGGCAGGGATCAGGACTACACCTTC.

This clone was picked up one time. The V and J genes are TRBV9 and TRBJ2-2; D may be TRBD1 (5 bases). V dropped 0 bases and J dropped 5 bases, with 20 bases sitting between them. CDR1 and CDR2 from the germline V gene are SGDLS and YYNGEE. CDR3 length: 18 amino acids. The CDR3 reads CASSVASTGRVTTGELFF. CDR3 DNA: TGTGCCAGCAGCGTAGCGTCCACGGGCAGGGTGACAACCGGGGAGCTGTTTTTT.

As DNA, the CDR3 is TGTGCCAGAAGAACAGCTAGCGGGGGGGCCCGCCCCGGAAACATTCAGTACTTC. Protein product: CARRTASGGARPGNIQYF. The chain carries TRBV5-3 and TRBJ2-4; 12 bases agree with TRBD2. TRBV5-3 is designated an ORF whose function remains uncertain. The CDR3 length is 18 residues. The V and J ends lost 5 bases and 6 bases, in that order; junction bases with no gene match: 15.

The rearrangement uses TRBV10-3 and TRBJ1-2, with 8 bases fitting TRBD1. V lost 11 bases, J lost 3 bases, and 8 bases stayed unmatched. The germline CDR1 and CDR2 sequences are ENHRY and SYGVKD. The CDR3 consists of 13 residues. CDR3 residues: CAVQGAHDYGYTF. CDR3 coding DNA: TGTGCCGTTCAGGGGGCGCACGACTATGGCTACACCTTC.

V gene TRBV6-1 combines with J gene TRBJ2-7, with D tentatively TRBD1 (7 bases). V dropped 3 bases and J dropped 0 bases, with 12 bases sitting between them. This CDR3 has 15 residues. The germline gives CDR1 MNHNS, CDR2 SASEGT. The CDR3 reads CASSEQGGGSYEQYF. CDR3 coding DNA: TGTGCCAGCAGTGAGCAGGGGGGAGGCTCCTACGAGCAGTACTTC.

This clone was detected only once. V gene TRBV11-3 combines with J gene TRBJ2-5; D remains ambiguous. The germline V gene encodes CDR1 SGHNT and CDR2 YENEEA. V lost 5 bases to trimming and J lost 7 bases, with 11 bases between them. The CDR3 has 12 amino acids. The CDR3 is CASSLGLATQYF. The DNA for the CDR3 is TGTGCCAGCAGCCTTGGGTTGGCGACCCAGTACTTC.

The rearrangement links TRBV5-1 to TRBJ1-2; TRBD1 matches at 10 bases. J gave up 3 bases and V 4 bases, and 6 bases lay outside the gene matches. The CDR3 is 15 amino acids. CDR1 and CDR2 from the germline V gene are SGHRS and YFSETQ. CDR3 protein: CASSTWDRGDYGYTF. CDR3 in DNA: TGCGCCAGCAGCACCTGGGACAGGGGAGACTATGGCTACACCTTC.

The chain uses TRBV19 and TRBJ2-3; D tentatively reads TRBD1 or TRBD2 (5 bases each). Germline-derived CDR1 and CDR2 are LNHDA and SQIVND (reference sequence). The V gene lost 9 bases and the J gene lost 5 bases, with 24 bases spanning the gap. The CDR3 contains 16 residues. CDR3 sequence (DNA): TGTGCCAGGGTCCCGCCCCCAGCGGCGAGGGGAGATACGCAGTATTTT. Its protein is CARVPPPAARGDTQYF.

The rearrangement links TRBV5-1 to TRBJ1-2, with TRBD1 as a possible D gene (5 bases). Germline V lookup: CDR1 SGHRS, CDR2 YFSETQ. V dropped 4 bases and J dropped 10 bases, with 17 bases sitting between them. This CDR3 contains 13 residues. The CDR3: CASSLVGALDYTF. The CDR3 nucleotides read TGCGCCAGCAGCCTGGTCGGGGCCCTTGACTACACCTTC.

The chain's CDR3 is CASGSREIGTEAFF. CDR3 in DNA: TGTGCTAGTGGTTCAAGGGAGATTGGCACTGAAGCTTTCTTT. The chain employs TRBV12-5 and TRBJ1-1; the D is unclear. V was pared by 4 bases and J by 4 bases, with 13 bases between. CDR1 is LGHNT, CDR2 FRNRAP, per germline. The CDR3 consists of 14 residues.

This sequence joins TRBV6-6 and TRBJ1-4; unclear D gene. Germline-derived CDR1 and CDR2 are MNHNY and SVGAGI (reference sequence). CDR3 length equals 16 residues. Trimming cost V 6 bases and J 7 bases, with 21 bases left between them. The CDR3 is CASSHLVLGRREKLFF. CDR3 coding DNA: TGTGCCAGCAGCCATTTAGTCCTGGGTAGACGTGAAAAACTGTTTTTT.

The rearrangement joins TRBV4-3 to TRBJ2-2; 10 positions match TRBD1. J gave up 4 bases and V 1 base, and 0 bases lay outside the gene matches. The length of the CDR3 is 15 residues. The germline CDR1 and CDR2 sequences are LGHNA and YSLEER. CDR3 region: CASSQGTGGTGELFF. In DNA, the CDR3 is TGCGCCAGCAGCCAAGGGACAGGGGGCACCGGGGAGCTGTTTTTT.